The next 13 T cell receptor beta chains were all read from a single sample in a study of blood T cell repertoires in COVID-19. The method was immunoSEQ multiplex PCR; TCRdb's version includes in-frame clones alone and lacks a portion of them. The sample lists over 70,000 clones, about 85% occurring once. The sequenced sample consisted of peripheral blood. The source of these receptors is a man between 60 and 75 years old with COVID-19, enrolled during active disease.

The genes are TRBV18 and TRBJ2-1, with unresolved D. V gave up 2 bases and J gave up 0 bases, with 11 bases separating them. Germline V gives CDR1 KGHSH, CDR2 LQKENI. CDR3 size: 16 residues. For the CDR3, the DNA is TGTGCCAGCTCACCAATGGCGGAGACCTCCTACAATGAGCAGTTCTTC. Translating gives CASSPMAETSYNEQFF.

V gene TRBV10-3 combines with J gene TRBJ2-3; D possibly corresponds to TRBD1 (5 bases). CDR3 length: 14 residues. Per germline, CDR1 ENHRY and CDR2 SYGVKD. The ends were cut back, 8 bases at V and 6 bases at J, with 18 bases in the middle. CDR3 protein: CAIQGMAATDTQYF. The CDR3 DNA reads TGTGCCATCCAGGGCATGGCCGCTACGGATACGCAGTATTTT.

The CDR3 loop is CASSEGTGNSPLHF. The CDR3 nucleotides read TGCGCCAGCAGCGAAGGGACAGGAAATTCACCCCTCCACTTT. The gene calls are TRBV5-1 and TRBJ1-6, with 8 bases fitting TRBD1. The CDR3 has 14 amino acids. V lost 4 bases, J lost 7 bases, and 4 bases stayed unmatched. Germline lookup yields CDR1 SGHRS and CDR2 YFSETQ.

The chain is built from TRBV15 and TRBJ2-3; D is possibly TRBD1 (6 bases). The germline CDR1 and CDR2 sequences are LNHNV and YYDKDF (reference sequence). Trimming took 0 bases from V and 1 from J, leaving 8 bases between them. This CDR3 comprises 15 residues. The CDR3 loop is CATSREQGGTDTQYF. The CDR3 DNA is TGTGCCACCAGCAGAGAACAGGGTGGCACAGATACGCAGTATTTT.

This chain uses TRBV7-6 with TRBJ2-4, with 7 positions matching TRBD2. CDR3 length equals 15 residues. After removal of 5 bases from V and 1 base from J, the junction contained 5 bases not matched to a gene. Germline values: CDR1 SGHVS, CDR2 FNYEAQ. CDR3: CASSLGGTAKNIQYF. The CDR3 DNA is TGTGCCAGCAGCCTGGGGGGGACCGCCAAAAACATTCAGTACTTC.

In this sample, this clone turned up a few times. The chain recombines TRBV5-1 with TRBJ1-1; 11 nucleotides align to TRBD1. Germline values: CDR1 SGHRS, CDR2 YFSETQ. The CDR3 runs 19 residues. V dropped 0 bases and J dropped 8; count of bases not matched to a gene: 18. CDR3 DNA sequence: TGCGCCAGCAGCTTGGCTGGCTCGGGGACAGGGGGTTCTCGAATGGAAGCTTTCTTT. Translated, it gives CASSLAGSGTGGSRMEAFF.

This chain uses TRBV5-6 with TRBJ1-2; 7 positions match TRBD1. Germline V gene lookup returns CDR1 SGHDT and CDR2 YYEEEE. V was pared by 6 bases and J by 5 bases, with 7 bases of the junction left unmatched. The CDR3 is 13 amino acids. CDR3: CASTDGQAYGYTF. As DNA, the CDR3 is TGTGCCAGCACCGATGGACAGGCATATGGCTACACCTTC.

The chain uses TRBV10-3 and TRBJ2-3, with 11 bases lining up with TRBD1. The germline CDR1 and CDR2 sequences are ENHRY and SYGVKD. The CDR3 is made up of 15 amino acids. Trimming took 4 bases from V and 4 from J; bases not matched to a gene: 4. CDR3 amino acids: CAISGTGGYSDTQYF. The CDR3 DNA reads TGTGCCATCAGTGGGACAGGGGGCTATTCAGATACGCAGTATTTT.

This chain uses TRBV29-1 with TRBJ2-7, with 7 bases matching TRBD2. V dropped 6 bases and J dropped 4; count of bases not matched to a gene: 9. Germline V gives CDR1 SQVTM, CDR2 ANQGSEA. CDR3 size: 13 residues. The CDR3 region has the DNA TGCAGCGTCTCGACGGGGGGAGTATACGAGCAGTACTTC. Encoded protein: CSVSTGGVYEQYF.

This rearrangement joins TRBV7-3 to TRBJ2-1; 11 nucleotides align to TRBD2. CDR3 size: 15 residues. V lost 5 bases, J lost 9 bases, and 9 bases stayed unmatched. The V gene's germline CDR1 is SGHTA and CDR2 FQGTGA. Here the CDR3 DNA reads TGTGCCAGCAGCGCCGGTTTAGCGGGGGGGCCTGAGCAGTTCTTC. Protein sequence: CASSAGLAGGPEQFF.

The CDR3 loop is CASSPTPSHRGLNEQFF. CDR3 in DNA: TGTGCCAGCAGTCCAACGCCTTCACACAGGGGGCTGAATGAGCAGTTCTTC. This rearrangement joins TRBV9 to TRBJ2-1; 9 positions match TRBD1. Germline V gives CDR1 SGDLS, CDR2 YYNGEE. Germline trimming cut 5 bases from V and 7 bases from J; bases unmatched to any gene: 16. This CDR3 contains 17 residues.

CDR3 sequence: CASSESGRFYGYTF. The CDR3 DNA reads as TGTGCCAGCAGTGAAAGTGGCAGATTCTATGGCTACACCTTC. V gene TRBV2 combines with J gene TRBJ1-2; D is unclear. Germline V gene lookup returns CDR1 SNHLY and CDR2 FYNNEI. The CDR3 has 14 amino acids. V lost 2 bases and J lost 4, with 11 bases in between.

V usage is TRBV6-4 and J usage is TRBJ2-5; 11 positions match TRBD1. The trim removed 3 bases at V and 4 bases at J, leaving 4 bases unmatched. Germline V gives CDR1 MRHNA, CDR2 SNTAGT. The CDR3 loop spans 15 amino acids. CDR3 sequence: CASSESGTGGETQYF. Written as DNA, the CDR3 is TGTGCCAGCAGTGAATCCGGGACAGGGGGAGAGACCCAGTACTTC.